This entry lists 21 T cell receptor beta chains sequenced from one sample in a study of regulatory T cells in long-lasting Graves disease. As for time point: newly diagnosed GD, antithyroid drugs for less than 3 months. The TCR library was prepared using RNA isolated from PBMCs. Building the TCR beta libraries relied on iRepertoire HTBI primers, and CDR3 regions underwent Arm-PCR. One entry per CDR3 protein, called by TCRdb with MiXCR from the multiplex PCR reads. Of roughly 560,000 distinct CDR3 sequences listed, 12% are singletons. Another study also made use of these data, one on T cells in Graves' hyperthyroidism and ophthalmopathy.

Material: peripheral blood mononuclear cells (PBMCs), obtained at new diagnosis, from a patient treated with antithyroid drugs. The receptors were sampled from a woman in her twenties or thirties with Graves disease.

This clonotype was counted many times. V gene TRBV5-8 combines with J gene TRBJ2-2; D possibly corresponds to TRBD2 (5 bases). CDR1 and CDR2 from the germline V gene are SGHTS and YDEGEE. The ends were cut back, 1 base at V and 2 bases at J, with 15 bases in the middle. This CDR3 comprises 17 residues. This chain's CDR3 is CASSLTQAAFNTGELFF. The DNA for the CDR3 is TGTGCCAGCAGCTTGACCCAAGCGGCCTTCAACACCGGGGAGCTGTTTTTT.

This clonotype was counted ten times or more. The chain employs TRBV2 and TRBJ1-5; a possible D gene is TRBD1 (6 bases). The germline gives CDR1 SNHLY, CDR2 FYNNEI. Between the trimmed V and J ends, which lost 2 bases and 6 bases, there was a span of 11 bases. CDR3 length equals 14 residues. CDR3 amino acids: CASSEPQDSQPQHF. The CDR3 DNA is TGTGCCAGCAGTGAACCGCAGGACAGTCAGCCCCAGCATTTT.

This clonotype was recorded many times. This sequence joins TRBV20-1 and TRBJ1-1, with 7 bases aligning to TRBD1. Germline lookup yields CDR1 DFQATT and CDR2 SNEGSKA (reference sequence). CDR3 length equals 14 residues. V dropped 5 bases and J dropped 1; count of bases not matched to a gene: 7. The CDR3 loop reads CSALGGTANTEAFF. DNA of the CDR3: TGCAGTGCTTTAGGGGGGACAGCGAACACTGAAGCTTTCTTT.

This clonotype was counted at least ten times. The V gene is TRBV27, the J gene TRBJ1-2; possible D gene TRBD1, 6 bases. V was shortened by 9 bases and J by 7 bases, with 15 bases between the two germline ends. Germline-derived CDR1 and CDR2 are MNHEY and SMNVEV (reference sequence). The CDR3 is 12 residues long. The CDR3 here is CARRYRVCGYTF. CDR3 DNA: TGTGCCAGAAGATACAGGGTATGTGGCTACACCTTC.

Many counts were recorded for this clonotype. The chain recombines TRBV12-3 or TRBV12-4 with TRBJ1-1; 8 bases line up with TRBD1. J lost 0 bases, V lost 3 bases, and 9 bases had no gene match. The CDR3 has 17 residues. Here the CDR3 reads CASSFETGVVMNTEAFF. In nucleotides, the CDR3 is TGTGCCAGCAGTTTCGAGACAGGGGTTGTAATGAACACTGAAGCTTTCTTT.

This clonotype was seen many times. This chain's CDR3 is CASSQEVGPDVYGYTF. CDR3 in DNA: TGCGCCAGCAGCCAAGAGGTAGGACCAGACGTCTATGGCTACACCTTC. This chain joins TRBV4-1 and TRBJ1-2; the D is unclear. CDR1 and CDR2 (germline): MGHRA, YSYEKL. CDR3 length: 16 amino acids. Trimming stripped 0 bases from V and 4 bases from J, with 15 bases between.

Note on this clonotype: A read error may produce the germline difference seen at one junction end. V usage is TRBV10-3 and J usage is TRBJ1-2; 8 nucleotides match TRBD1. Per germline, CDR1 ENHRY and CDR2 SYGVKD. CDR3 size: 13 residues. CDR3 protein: CASSEVQGEGYTF. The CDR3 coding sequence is TGTGCCAGCAGTGAAGTACAGGGGGAGGGCTACACCTTC.

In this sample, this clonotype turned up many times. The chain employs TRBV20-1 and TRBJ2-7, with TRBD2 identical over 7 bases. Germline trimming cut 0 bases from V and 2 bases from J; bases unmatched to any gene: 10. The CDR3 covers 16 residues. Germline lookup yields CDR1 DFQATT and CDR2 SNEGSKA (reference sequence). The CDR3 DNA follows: TGCAGTGCTAGAGATCTGGTGGCGGGGGACGCCTACGAGCAGTACTTC. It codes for CSARDLVAGDAYEQYF.

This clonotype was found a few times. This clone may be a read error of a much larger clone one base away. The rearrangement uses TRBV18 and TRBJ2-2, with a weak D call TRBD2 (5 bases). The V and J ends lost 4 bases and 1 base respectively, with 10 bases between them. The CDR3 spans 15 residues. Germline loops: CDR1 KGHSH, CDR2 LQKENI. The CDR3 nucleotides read TGTGCCAGCTCACGAGGGAATATGAACACCGGGGAGCTGTTTTTT. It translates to CASSRGNMNTGELFF.

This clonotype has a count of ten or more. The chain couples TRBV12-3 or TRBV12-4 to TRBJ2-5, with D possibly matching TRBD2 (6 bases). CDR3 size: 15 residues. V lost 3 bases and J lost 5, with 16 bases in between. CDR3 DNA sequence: TGTGCCAGCAGTTTTGGGACTGTAGCTATCGAGACCCAGTACTTC. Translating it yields CASSFGTVAIETQYF.

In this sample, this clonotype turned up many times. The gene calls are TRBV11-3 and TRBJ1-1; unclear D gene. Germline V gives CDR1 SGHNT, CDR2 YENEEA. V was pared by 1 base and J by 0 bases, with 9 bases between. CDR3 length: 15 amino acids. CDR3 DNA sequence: TGTGCCAGCAGCTTAGTTCCGGGGATGAACACTGAAGCTTTCTTT. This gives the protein CASSLVPGMNTEAFF.

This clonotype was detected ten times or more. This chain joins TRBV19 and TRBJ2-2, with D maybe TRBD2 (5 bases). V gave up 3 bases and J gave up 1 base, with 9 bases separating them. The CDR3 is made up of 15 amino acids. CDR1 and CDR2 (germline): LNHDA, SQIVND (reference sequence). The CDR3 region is CASSIKLGNTGELFF. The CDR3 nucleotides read TGTGCCAGTAGTATCAAACTAGGGAACACCGGGGAGCTGTTTTTT.

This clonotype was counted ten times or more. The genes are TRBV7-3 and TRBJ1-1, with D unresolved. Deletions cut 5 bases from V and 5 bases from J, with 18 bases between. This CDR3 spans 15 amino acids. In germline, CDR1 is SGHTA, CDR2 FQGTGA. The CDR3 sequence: CASSPNGLRRTEAFF. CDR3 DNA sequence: TGTGCCAGCAGCCCCAACGGGCTCCGGAGGACTGAAGCTTTCTTT.

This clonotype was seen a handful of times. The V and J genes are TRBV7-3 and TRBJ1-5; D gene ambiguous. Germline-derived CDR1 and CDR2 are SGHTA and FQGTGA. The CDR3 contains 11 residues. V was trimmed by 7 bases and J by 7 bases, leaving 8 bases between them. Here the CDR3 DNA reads TGTGCCAGCATCGTGGGCCAGCCCCAGCATTTT. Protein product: CASIVGQPQHF. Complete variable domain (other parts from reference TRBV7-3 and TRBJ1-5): GAGVSQTPSNKVTEKGKYVELRCDPISGHTALYWYRQSLGQGPEFLIYFQGTGAADDSGLPNDRFFAVRPEGSVSTLKIQRTERGDSAVYLCASIVGQPQHFGDGTRLSIL.

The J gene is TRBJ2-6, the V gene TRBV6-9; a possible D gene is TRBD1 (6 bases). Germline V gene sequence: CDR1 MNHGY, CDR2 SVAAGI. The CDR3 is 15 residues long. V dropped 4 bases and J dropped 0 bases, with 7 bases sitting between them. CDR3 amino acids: CASSWTASGANVLTF. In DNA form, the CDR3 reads TGTGCCAGCAGTTGGACAGCCTCTGGGGCCAACGTCCTGACTTTC.

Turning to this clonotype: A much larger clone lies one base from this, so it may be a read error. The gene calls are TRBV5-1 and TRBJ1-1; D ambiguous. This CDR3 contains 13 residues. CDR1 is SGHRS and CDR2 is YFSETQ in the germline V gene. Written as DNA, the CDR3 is TGCGCCGGCAGTAAGGTACAGAACACTGAAGCTTTCTTT. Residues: CAGSKVQNTEAFF. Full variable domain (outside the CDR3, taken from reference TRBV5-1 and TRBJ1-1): KAGVTQTPRYLIKTRGQQVTLSCSPISGHRSVSWYQQTPGQGLQFLFEYFSETQRNKGNFPGRFSGRQFSNSRSEMNVSTLELGDSALYLCAGSKVQNTEAFFGQGTRLTVV.

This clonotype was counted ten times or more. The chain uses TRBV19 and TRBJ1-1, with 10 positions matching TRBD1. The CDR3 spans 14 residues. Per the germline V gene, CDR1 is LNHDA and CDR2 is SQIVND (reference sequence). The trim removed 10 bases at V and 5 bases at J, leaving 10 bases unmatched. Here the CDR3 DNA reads TGTGCCACCATCTCCCGGGACAGGGGTACTGAAGCTTTCTTT. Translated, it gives CATISRDRGTEAFF.

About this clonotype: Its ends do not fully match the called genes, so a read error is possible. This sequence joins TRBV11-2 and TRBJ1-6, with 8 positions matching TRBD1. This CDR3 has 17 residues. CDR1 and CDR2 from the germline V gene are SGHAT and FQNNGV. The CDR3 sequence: CASSLGYRGTYTSPLHF. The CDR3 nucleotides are TGTGCCAGCAGCTTAGGTTACAGGGGGACGTATACTTCACCCCTCCACTTT.

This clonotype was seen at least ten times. Here the CDR3 reads CASRVQGASNQPQHF. CDR3 in DNA: TGTGCCAGCAGGGTACAGGGGGCGAGCAATCAGCCCCAGCATTTT. The chain has TRBV2 and TRBJ1-5; 9 bases agree with TRBD1. The CDR3 covers 15 residues. The germline CDR1 and CDR2 sequences are SNHLY and FYNNEI. Trimming removed 6 bases from V and 1 base from J; junction bases left unmatched: 4.

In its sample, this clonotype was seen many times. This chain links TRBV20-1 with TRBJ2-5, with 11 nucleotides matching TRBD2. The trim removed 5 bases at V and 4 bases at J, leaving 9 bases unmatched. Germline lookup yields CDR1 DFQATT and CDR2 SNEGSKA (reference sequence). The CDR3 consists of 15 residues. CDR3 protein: CSAPRGSGRGETQYF. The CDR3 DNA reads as TGCAGTGCTCCCCGGGGTAGCGGGAGGGGAGAGACCCAGTACTTC.

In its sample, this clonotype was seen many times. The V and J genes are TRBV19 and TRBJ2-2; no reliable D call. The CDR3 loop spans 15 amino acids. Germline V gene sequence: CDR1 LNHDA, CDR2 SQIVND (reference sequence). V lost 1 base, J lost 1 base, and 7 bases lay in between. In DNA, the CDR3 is TGTGCCAGTAGTATAGGAAGGAGGAACACCGGGGAGCTGTTTTTT. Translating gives CASSIGRRNTGELFF.